The rows below give T cell receptor beta chains drawn from one sample of a study of T-cell reconstitution after alpha-beta-depleted transplantation in children. Using its own MiXCR run on the PCR reads, TCRdb lists one record per CDR3 protein. The table lists hundreds of thousands of distinct CDR3 sequences, 20% to 30% of them singletons. Sequenced here: PBMCs, mostly from graft donor cells, sampled 360 days after TCRalphabeta/CD19-depleted stem cell transplant. These TCRs come from a female patient aged 2-9 years who had a stem cell transplant for congenital amegakaryocytic thrombocytopenia, so the T cells may come from the graft donor. Each CDR3 is given with its conserved first and last residue. The order of the fields is V gene, clone size, D gene, J gene, CDR3 DNA, CDR3 protein. A D gene is named only where the DNA matches it firmly. The size of a clone is reported for some rows only, either as once, few or many, or as a class for expanded clones.

>TRBV28|NA|TRBD2|TRBJ2-3
TGTGCCAGCAGTTCGCCGTCAGCGGGGGGCCTCGATACGCAGTATTTT
CASSSPSAGGLDTQYF
>TRBV3-1|NA|TRBD2|TRBJ2-7
TGTGCCAGCCGGGCAGCGGGAGGCTCCTACGAGCAGTACTTC
CASRAAGGSYEQYF
>TRBV5-1|few|NA|TRBJ2-7
TGCGCCAGCAGCTTAAACTCACGCTCCTACGAGCAGTACTTC
CASSLNSRSYEQYF
>TRBV20-1|NA|NA|TRBJ1-5
TGCAGTGCTAACCGACAGGAAGGCAATCAGCCCCAGCATTTT
CSANRQEGNQPQHF
>TRBV12-3/TRBV12-4|many|NA|TRBJ2-5
TGTGCCAGCAGTTTTACTCTCGAAGTGTATGAGACCCAGTACTTC
CASSFTLEVYETQYF
>TRBV9|many|TRBD2|TRBJ2-3
TGTGCCAGCAGCGGCCTAGCGGGGGTTGATACGCAGTATTTT
CASSGLAGVDTQYF
>TRBV12-3/TRBV12-4|NA|TRBD2|TRBJ2-3
TGTGCCAGCAGTCCCGGACTAGCGGGAGGGATGCAGTATTTT
CASSPGLAGGMQYF
>TRBV24-1|few|NA|TRBJ2-3
TGTGCCACCAGTGATTTAGGGCGGTCCGGCACAGATACGCAGTATTTT
CATSDLGRSGTDTQYF
>TRBV12-3/TRBV12-4|few|NA|TRBJ1-1
TGTGCCAGCATCTGGGGAGGGAACACTGAAGCTTTCTTT
CASIWGGNTEAFF
>TRBV7-8|NA|NA|TRBJ1-5
TGTGCCAGCAGCGAGAACCGGCTCGCGGGCAATCAGCCCCAGCATTTT
CASSENRLAGNQPQHF
>TRBV29-1|NA|NA|TRBJ1-1
TGCAGCGTTGTGGGTGAGGTGGGCACTGAAGCTTTCTTT
CSVVGEVGTEAFF
>TRBV7-8|few|TRBD2|TRBJ2-3
TGTGCCAGCAGCTTCAGAGCGGGGGTAGATACGCAGTATTTT
CASSFRAGVDTQYF
>TRBV7-8|few|NA|TRBJ2-3
TGTGCCAGCAGCCTTTTGAGCCTCCTCACAACAGCACAAGATACGCAGTATTTT
CASSLLSLLTTAQDTQYF
>TRBV6-1|NA|NA|TRBJ2-3
TGTGCCAGCAGTGAAGTGGGGACTGGCAAACCGTATTTT
CASSEVGTGKPYF
>TRBV12-3/TRBV12-4|once|NA|TRBJ2-7
TGTGCCAGCAGTTCTCTCGTCCCGTACGAGCAGTACTTC
CASSSLVPYEQYF